The table lists the clone carrying this TCR beta chain with a few counts. Its target is not known. Unique molecular identifiers were used in preparing the TCRbeta library. Each CDR3 protein gets one entry after TCRdb re-called the PCR reads with MiXCR. This sample has around 500,000 distinct CDR3 sequences; 20% to 25% occur once, and the top ten carry 14%. The sample comes from a study of T-cell reconstitution after alpha-beta-depleted transplantation in children. Trimming removed 5 bases at V and 3 bases at J, with 13 bases between. Germline CDR1 is LGHNA and CDR2 is YSLEER. The CDR3 contains 15 residues. Study-level results: T-cell numbers and diversity, one year after transplant, stemmed largely from T cells that were newly produced. Alpha-beta T cells about two months after transplant reportedly derived from several hundred expanded graft clones.

The V gene is TRBV4-3, the J gene TRBJ2-2; no clear D gene. The specimen comprised PBMCs, mostly from graft donor cells, sampled 360 days after TCRalphabeta/CD19-depleted stem cell transplant. The TCR originated in a boy younger than two who had a stem cell transplant for acute myeloid leukemia, so the T cells may come from the graft donor. CDR3 sequence reads: CASSTLPAYTGELFF. The DNA for the CDR3 is TGCGCCAGCAGCACACTGCCTGCCTACACCGGGGAGCTGTTTTTT.